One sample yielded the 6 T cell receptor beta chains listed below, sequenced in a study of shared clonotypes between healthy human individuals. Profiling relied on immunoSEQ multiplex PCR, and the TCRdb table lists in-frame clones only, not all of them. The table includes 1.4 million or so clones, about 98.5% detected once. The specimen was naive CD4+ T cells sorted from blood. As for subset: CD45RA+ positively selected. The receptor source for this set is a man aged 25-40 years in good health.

The CDR3, as DNA: TGTGCCAGCAGCCCGCTTGAACGAATGGTGGCAAATCAGCCCCAGCATTTT. As protein: CASSPLERMVANQPQHF. The chain couples TRBV7-9 to TRBJ1-5; D gene uncertain. V lost 5 bases, J lost 4 bases, and 21 bases lay in between. Looked up from germline, CDR1 is SEHNR and CDR2 is FQNEAQ (reference sequence). The CDR3 sequence is 17 residues long.

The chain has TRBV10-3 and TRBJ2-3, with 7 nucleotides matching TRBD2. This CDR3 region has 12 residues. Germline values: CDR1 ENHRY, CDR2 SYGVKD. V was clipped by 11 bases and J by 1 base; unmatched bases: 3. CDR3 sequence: CAGGSGTDTQYF. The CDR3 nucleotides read TGTGCCGGCGGGAGCGGCACAGATACGCAGTATTTT.

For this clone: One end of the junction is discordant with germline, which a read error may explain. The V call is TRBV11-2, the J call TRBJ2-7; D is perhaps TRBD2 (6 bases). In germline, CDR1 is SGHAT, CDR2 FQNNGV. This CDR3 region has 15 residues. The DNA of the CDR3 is TGTGCCAGCAGCCCTCGCTACGGGATAGTAGCGGTGTTGAACTTC. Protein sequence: CASSPRYGIVAVLNF.

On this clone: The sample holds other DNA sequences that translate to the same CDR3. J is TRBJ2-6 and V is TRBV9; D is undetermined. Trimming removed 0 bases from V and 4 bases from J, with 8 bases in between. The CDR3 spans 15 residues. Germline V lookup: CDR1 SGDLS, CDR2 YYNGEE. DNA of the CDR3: TGTGCCAGCAGCGTAGGGGTAGCCGGGGCCAACGTCCTGACTTTC. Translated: CASSVGVAGANVLTF.

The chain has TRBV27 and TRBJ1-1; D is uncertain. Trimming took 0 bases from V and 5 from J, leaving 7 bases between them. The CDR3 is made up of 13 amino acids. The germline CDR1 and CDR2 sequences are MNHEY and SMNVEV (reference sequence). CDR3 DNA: TGTGCCAGCAGTTTATCGATCGGAACTGAAGCTTTCTTT. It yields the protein CASSLSIGTEAFF.

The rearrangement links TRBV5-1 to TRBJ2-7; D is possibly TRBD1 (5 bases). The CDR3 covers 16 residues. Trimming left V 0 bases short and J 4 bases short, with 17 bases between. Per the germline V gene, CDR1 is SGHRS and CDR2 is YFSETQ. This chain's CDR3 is CASSLGGGADNYEQYF. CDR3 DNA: TGCGCCAGCAGCTTGGGGGGCGGTGCGGACAATTACGAGCAGTACTTC.